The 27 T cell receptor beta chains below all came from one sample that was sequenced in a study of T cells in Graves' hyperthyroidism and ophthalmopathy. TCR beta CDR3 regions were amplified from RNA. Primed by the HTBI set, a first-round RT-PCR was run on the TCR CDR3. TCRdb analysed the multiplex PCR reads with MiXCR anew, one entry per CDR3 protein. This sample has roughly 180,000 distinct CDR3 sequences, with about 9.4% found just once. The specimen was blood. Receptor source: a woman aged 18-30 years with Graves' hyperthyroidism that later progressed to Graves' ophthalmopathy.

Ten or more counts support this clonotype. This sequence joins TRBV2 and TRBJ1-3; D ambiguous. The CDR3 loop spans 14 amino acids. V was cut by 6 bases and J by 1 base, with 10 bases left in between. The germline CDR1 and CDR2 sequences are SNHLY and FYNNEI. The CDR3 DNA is TGTGCCAGCAGGAGCGGGCCGTCTGGAAACACCATATATTTT. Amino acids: CASRSGPSGNTIYF.

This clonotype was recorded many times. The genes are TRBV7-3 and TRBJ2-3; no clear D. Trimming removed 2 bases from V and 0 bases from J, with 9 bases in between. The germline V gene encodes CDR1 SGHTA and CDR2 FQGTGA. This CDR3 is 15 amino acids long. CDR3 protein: CASSLLLGSTDTQYF. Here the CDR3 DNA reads TGTGCCAGCAGCTTACTGTTGGGCAGCACAGATACGCAGTATTTT. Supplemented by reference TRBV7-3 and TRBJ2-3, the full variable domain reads GAGVSQTPSNKVTEKGKYVELRCDPISGHTALYWYRQSLGQGPEFLIYFQGTGAADDSGLPNDRFFAVRPEGSVSTLKIQRTERGDSAVYLCASSLLLGSTDTQYFGPGTRLTVL.

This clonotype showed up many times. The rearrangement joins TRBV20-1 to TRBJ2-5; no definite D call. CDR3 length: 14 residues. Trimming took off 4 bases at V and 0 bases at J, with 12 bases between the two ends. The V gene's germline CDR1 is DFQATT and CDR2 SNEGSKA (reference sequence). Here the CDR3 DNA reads TGCAGTGCTACCTCGTTGGCTAACCAAGAGACCCAGTACTTC. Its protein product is CSATSLANQETQYF.

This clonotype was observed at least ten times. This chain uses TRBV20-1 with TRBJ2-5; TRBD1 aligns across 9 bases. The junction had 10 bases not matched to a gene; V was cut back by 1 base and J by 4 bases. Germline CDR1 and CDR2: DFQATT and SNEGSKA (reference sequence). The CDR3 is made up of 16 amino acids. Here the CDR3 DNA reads TGCAGTGCTAGAGGTGGGGTGGGACAGGGACGAGAGACCCAGTACTTC. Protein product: CSARGGVGQGRETQYF.

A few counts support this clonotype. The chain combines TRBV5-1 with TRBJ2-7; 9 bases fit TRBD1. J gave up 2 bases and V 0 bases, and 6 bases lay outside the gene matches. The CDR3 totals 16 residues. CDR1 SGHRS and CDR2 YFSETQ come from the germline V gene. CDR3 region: CASSLGRGTGTYEQYF. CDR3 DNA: TGCGCCAGCAGCTTGGGACGGGGGACAGGGACCTACGAGCAGTACTTC.

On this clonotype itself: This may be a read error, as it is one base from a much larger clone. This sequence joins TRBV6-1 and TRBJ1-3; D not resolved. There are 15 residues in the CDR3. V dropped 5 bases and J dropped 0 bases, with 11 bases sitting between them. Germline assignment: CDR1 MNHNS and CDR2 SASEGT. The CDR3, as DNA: TGTGCCAGCAGTCCCAGGACTGCCTCTGGAAACACCATATATTTT. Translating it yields CASSPRTASGNTIYF.

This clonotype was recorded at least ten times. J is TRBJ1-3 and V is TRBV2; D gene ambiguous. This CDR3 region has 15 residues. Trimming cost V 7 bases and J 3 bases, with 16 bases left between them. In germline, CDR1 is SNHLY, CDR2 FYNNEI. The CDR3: CASNHGPARGNTIYF. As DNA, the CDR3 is TGTGCCAGCAATCATGGGCCCGCTCGTGGAAACACCATATATTTT.

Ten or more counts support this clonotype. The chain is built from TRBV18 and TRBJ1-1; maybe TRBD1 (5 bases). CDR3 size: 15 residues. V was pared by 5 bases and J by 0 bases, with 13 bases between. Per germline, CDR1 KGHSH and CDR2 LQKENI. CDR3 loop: CASSSAGLLNTEAFF. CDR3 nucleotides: TGTGCCAGCTCATCGGCAGGGTTGCTGAACACTGAAGCTTTCTTT.

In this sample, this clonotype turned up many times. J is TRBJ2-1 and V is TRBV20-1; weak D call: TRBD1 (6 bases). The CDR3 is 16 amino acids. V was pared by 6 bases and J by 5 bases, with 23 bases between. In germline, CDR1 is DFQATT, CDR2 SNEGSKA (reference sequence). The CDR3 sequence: CSAPNPDSLDNNEQFF. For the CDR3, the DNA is TGCAGTGCCCCGAATCCGGACAGCCTAGACAACAATGAGCAGTTCTTC.

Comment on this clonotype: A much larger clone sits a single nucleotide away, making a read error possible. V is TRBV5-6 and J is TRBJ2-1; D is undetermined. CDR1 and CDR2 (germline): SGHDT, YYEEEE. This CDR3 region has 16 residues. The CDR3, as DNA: TGTGCCGGCAGCTTGTCCGGAACCGCCCACTACAATGAGCAGTTCTTC. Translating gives CAGSLSGTAHYNEQFF.

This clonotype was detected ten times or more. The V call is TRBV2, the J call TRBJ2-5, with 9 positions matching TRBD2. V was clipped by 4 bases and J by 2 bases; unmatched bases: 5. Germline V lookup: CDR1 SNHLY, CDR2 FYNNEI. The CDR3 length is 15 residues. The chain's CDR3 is CASSATSGLQETQYF. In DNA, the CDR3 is TGTGCCAGCAGTGCGACTAGCGGACTTCAAGAGACCCAGTACTTC.

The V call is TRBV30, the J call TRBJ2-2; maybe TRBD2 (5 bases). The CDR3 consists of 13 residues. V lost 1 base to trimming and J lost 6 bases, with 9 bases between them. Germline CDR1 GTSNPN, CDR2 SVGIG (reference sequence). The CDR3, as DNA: TGTGCCTGGAGTGCGACTAATTCCGGGGAGCTGTTTTTT. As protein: CAWSATNSGELFF.

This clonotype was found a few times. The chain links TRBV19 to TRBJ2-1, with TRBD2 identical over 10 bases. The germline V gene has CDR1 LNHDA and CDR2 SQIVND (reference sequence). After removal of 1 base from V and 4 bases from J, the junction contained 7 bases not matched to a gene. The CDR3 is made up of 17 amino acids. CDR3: CASSIVMGAGGYNEQFF. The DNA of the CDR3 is TGTGCCAGTAGTATAGTAATGGGAGCGGGAGGGTACAATGAGCAGTTCTTC.

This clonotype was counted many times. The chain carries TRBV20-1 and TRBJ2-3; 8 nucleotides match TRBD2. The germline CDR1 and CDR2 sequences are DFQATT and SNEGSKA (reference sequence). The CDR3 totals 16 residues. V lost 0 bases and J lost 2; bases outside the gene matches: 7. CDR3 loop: CSAREWERGSTDTQYF. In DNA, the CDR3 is TGCAGTGCTAGAGAATGGGAGCGGGGGTCCACAGATACGCAGTATTTT.

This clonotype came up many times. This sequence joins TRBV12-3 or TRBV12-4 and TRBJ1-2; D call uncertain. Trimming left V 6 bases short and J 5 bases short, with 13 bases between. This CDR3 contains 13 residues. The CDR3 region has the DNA TGTGCCAGCAGCGCAGACGGACTATATGGCTACACCTTC. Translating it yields CASSADGLYGYTF.

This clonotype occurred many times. The CDR3 region is CAWSVRSVNDSPLHF. Written as DNA, the CDR3 is TGTGCCTGGAGTGTACGTTCAGTAAACGATTCACCCCTCCACTTT. The chain combines TRBV30 with TRBJ1-6; D uncertain. Germline V gene data show CDR1 as GTSNPN and CDR2 as SVGIG (reference sequence). V lost 0 bases to trimming and J lost 8 bases, with 14 bases between them. CDR3 size: 15 residues.

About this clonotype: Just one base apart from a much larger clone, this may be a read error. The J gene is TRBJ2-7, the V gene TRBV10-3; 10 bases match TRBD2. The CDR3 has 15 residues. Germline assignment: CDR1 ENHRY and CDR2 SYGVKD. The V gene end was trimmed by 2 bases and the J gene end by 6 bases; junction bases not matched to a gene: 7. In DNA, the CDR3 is TGTGCCATCAGTGAGCGAGCGGGAGGGCCGGGCGAGCAGTACTTC. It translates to CAISERAGGPGEQYF.

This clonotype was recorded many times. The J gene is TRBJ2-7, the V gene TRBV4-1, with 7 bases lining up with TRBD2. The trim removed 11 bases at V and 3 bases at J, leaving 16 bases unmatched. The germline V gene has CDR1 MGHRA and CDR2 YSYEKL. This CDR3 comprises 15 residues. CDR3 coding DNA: TGCGCCGCCAGCACCGTCGGGACTAAAGGCTACGAGCAGTACTTC. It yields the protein CAASTVGTKGYEQYF.

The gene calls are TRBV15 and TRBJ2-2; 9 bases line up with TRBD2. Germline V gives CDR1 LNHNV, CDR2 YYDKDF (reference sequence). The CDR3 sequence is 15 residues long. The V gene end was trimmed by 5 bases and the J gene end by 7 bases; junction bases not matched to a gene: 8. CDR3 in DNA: TGTGCCACCAGCCGTCGGACTAGCGAATACGGGGAGCTGTTTTTT. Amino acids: CATSRRTSEYGELFF.

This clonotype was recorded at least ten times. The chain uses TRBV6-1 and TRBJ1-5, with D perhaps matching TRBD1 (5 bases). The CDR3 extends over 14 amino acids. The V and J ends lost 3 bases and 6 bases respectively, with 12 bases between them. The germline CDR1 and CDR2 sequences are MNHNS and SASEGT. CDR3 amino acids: CASSDPGKGQPQHF. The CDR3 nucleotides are TGTGCCAGCAGTGATCCAGGGAAAGGTCAGCCCCAGCATTTT.

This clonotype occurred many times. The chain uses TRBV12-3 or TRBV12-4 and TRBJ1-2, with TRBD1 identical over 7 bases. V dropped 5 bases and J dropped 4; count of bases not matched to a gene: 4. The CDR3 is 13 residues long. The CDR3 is CASSTGVGYGYTF. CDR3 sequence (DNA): TGTGCCAGCAGTACAGGGGTAGGCTATGGCTACACCTTC.

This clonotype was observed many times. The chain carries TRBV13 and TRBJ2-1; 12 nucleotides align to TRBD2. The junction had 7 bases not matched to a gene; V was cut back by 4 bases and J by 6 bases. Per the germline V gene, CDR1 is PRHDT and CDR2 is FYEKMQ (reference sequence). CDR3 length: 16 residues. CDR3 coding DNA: TGTGCCAGCAGCTCCCCGACTAGCGGGAGATTCAATGAGCAGTTCTTC. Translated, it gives CASSSPTSGRFNEQFF.

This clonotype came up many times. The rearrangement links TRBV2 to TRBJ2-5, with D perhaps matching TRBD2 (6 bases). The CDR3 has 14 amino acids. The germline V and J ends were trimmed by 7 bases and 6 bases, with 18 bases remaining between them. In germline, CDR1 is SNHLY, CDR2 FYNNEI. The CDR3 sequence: CASNSGLPTKTQYF. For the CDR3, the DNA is TGTGCCAGCAATTCGGGACTCCCTACGAAGACCCAGTACTTC.

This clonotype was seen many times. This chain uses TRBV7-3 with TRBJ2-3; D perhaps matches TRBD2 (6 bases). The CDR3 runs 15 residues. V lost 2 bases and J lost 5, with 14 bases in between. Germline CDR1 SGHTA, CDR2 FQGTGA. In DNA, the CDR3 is TGTGCCAGCAGCTTAGGTTGGCGGGAAGGAGATACGCAGTATTTT. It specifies CASSLGWREGDTQYF.

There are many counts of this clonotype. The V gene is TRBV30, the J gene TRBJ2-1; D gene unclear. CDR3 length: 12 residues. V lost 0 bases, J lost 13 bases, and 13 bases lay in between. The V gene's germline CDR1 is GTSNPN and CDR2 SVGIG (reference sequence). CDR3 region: CAWSVSHRIQFF. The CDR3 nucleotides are TGTGCCTGGAGTGTGAGTCACCGGATACAGTTCTTC.

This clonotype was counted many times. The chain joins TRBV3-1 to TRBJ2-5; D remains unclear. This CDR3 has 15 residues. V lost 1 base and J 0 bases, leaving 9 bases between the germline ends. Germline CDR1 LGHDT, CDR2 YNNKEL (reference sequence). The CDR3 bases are TGTGCCAGCAGCCAAGTTGGAAAGAACCAAGAGACCCAGTACTTC. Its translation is CASSQVGKNQETQYF.

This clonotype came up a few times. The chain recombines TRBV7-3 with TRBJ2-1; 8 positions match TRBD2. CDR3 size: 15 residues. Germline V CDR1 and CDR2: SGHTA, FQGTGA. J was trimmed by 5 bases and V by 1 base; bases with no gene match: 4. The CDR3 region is CASSLRAGGHNEQFF. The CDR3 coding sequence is TGTGCCAGCAGCTTAAGGGCGGGAGGACACAATGAGCAGTTCTTC.